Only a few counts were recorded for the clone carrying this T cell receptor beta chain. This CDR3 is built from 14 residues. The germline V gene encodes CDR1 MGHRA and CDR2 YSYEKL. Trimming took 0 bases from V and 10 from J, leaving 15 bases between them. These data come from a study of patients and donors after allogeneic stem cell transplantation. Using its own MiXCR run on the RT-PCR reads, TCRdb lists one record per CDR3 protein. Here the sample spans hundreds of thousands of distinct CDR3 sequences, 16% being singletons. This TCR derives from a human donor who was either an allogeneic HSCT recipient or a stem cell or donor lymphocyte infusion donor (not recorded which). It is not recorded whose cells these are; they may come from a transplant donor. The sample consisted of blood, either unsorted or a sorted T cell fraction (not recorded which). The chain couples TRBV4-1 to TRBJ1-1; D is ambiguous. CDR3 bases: TGCGCCAGCAGCCAAGATTTACCCCGCTGGGGAGCTTTCTTT. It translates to CASSQDLPRWGAFF.